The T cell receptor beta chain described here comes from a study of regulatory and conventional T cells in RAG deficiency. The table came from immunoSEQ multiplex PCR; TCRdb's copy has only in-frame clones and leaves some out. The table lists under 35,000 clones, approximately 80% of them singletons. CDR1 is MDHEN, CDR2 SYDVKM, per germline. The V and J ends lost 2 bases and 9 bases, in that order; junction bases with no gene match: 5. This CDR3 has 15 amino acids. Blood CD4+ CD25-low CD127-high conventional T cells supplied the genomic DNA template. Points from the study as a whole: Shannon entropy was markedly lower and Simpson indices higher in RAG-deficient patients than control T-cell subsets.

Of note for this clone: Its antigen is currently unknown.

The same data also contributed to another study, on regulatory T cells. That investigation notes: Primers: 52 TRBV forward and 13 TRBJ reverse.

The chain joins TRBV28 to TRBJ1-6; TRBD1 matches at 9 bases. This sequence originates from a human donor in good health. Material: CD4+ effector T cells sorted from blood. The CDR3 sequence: CASSLGQGSSSPLHF. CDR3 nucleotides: TGTGCCAGCAGTTTAGGACAGGGGAGCAGTTCACCCCTCCACTTT.